Each of the 22 T cell receptor beta chains below was sequenced from the same sample in a study of T cells in Graves' hyperthyroidism and ophthalmopathy. The TCR beta CDR3 regions underwent amplification using RNA transcripts as the source. The primer set for the first-round RT-PCR of the TCR CDR3 was HTBI. TCRdb recomputed calls from the multiplex PCR reads with MiXCR, one row per CDR3 protein. The table includes about 290,000 distinct CDR3 sequences, 10% to 15% detected once. The sample consisted of blood. The receptor source for this set is a woman in her 30s with Graves' hyperthyroidism that later progressed to Graves' ophthalmopathy.

In its sample, this clonotype was seen many times. The J gene is TRBJ2-3, the V gene TRBV12-3 or TRBV12-4; D may correspond to TRBD1 or TRBD2 (5 bases each). Trimming shortened V by 1 base and J by 2 bases, and 10 bases separated the two germline ends. The CDR3 length is 15 residues. CDR3 DNA: TGTGCCAGCAGTTTAGTCGGGGCGATCACAGATACGCAGTATTTT. Amino acid sequence: CASSLVGAITDTQYF.

The table lists this clonotype with many counts. The chain recombines TRBV7-3 with TRBJ2-3; TRBD2 might be the D (6 bases). Germline assignment: CDR1 SGHTA and CDR2 FQGTGA. The CDR3 is 15 residues long. Trimming stripped 5 bases from V and 0 bases from J, with 12 bases between. The CDR3 bases are TGTGCCAGCAGCCCAAGCGGAGGGAGCACAGATACGCAGTATTTT. It specifies CASSPSGGSTDTQYF.

In its sample, this clonotype was seen many times. The chain has TRBV10-1 and TRBJ2-1; 10 nucleotides align to TRBD2. Unmatched junction bases numbered 2, after V lost 6 bases and J lost 3 bases. The CDR3 is made up of 14 amino acids. Germline V CDR1 and CDR2: WNHNN, SYGVQD (reference sequence). CDR3 bases: TGCGCCAGCAGCAAGCGGGAGGGCTACAATGAGCAGTTCTTC. Protein: CASSKREGYNEQFF.

In regard to this clonotype: An end of the junction differs from the germline gene, which may be a read error. The chain has TRBV3-1 and TRBJ2-7; 7 bases map to TRBD2. With the DNA end fitting TRBJ2-1 better, the J assignment may be wrong. CDR1 is LGHDT and CDR2 is YNNKEL in the germline V gene (reference sequence). The CDR3 runs 14 residues. DNA for the CDR3: TGTGCCAACAGCCAAGGGAGGGGTTTCGACGAGCAGTTCTTC. Its translation: CANSQGRGFDEQFF.

This clonotype was counted only a few times. This sequence joins TRBV7-9 and TRBJ2-7; D call uncertain. The CDR3 loop spans 12 amino acids. In germline, CDR1 is SEHNR, CDR2 FQNEAQ (reference sequence). Trimming stripped 7 bases from V and 6 bases from J, with 13 bases between. DNA of the CDR3: TGTGCCAGCAACTTTGTATCCACCGAGCAGTACTTC. Translating gives CASNFVSTEQYF.

This clonotype was detected many times. This chain connects TRBV27 to TRBJ2-7; 9 bases line up with TRBD2. Germline CDR1 reads MNHEY; CDR2 reads SMNVEV (reference sequence). The V gene end was trimmed by 6 bases and the J gene end by 2 bases; junction bases not matched to a gene: 2. This CDR3 contains 13 residues. The CDR3 sequence is CASSPSGTYEQYF. The CDR3 coding sequence is TGTGCCAGCAGCCCTAGCGGGACCTACGAGCAGTACTTC.

Only a few counts were recorded for this clonotype. This rearrangement joins TRBV29-1 to TRBJ1-2, with no clear D. The CDR3 is made up of 12 amino acids. Trimming removed 3 bases at V and 8 bases at J, with 13 bases between. CDR1 is SQVTM, CDR2 ANQGSEA, per germline. The CDR3 protein is CSVEGNSKGYTF. The CDR3 DNA is TGCAGCGTTGAGGGGAATTCAAAGGGCTACACCTTC. The variable domain in full, with the rest retrieved from reference TRBV29-1 and TRBJ1-2, is SAVISQKPSRDICQRGTSLTIQCQVDSQVTMMFWYRQQPGQSLTLIATANQGSEATYESGFVIDKFPISRPNLTFSTLTVSNMSPEDSSIYLCSVEGNSKGYTFGSGTRLTVV.

This clonotype was observed many times. The CDR3 here is CASSPSGQPQHF. CDR3 sequence (DNA): TGTGCCAGCTCACCTAGTGGTCAGCCCCAGCATTTT. The J gene is TRBJ1-5, the V gene TRBV18; D uncertain. Trimming took off 3 bases at V and 6 bases at J, with 6 bases between the two ends. The CDR3 is 12 residues long. Per germline, CDR1 KGHSH and CDR2 LQKENI.

The chain uses TRBV6-2 or TRBV6-3 and TRBJ1-6; D is ambiguous. CDR1 is MNHEY and CDR2 is SVGEGT in the germline V gene. The V gene lost 1 base and the J gene lost 6 bases, with 10 bases spanning the gap. This CDR3 spans 15 amino acids. The CDR3: CASSYFWESNSPLHF. The CDR3 coding sequence is TGTGCCAGCAGTTACTTCTGGGAAAGTAATTCACCCCTCCACTTT.

There are many counts of this clonotype. The gene calls are TRBV27 and TRBJ1-4; no definite D call. This CDR3 spans 13 amino acids. From germline, CDR1 is MNHEY and CDR2 SMNVEV (reference sequence). The ends were cut back, 3 bases at V and 8 bases at J, with 10 bases in the middle. The CDR3 DNA reads as TGTGCCAGCAGTTTGTGGGCCGCGGAAAAACTGTTTTTT. This translates into CASSLWAAEKLFF.

Note on this clonotype: This may arise from a read error, as a much more abundant clone is one base away. This chain connects TRBV28 to TRBJ2-4; D might be TRBD1 (6 bases). The CDR3 consists of 14 residues. Trimming pared 5 bases from V and 7 bases from J, leaving 15 bases between. Germline V gene lookup returns CDR1 MDHEN and CDR2 SYDVKM. The CDR3 DNA sequence: TGTGCCAGCAGTGCCGGACAGCCGGAGAACATTCAGTACTTC. Its translation is CASSAGQPENIQYF.

On this clonotype itself: A much bigger clone sits one base away, suggesting this may be a read error. Here the CDR3 reads CSAGSSGSRTATQYF. Written as DNA, the CDR3 is TGCAGTGCTGGCTCTAGCGGGAGTCGCACAGCTACGCAGTATTTT. The chain recombines TRBV20-1 with TRBJ2-3; 10 nucleotides line up with TRBD2. The CDR3 consists of 15 residues. The germline V gene encodes CDR1 DFQATT and CDR2 SNEGSKA (reference sequence).

Regarding this clonotype: A much larger clone is a single base away; this may be a read error. The genes are TRBV9 and TRBJ1-3; no reliable D call. CDR3 length equals 14 residues. V lost 4 bases and J 8 bases, leaving 16 bases between the germline ends. From germline, CDR1 is SGDLS and CDR2 YYNGEE. In DNA form, the CDR3 reads TGTGCCAGCAGCATAGCTGGCCAGGTCGACACCATATATTTT. Translated, it gives CASSIAGQVDTIYF.

In its sample, this clonotype was seen many times. The V call is TRBV14, the J call TRBJ1-2; no clear D gene. CDR3 length equals 13 residues. V gave up 4 bases and J gave up 5 bases, with 11 bases separating them. Germline V gene lookup returns CDR1 SGHDN and CDR2 FVKESK. In nucleotides, the CDR3 is TGTGCCAGCAGCCTCTCGATGGGGTATGGCTACACCTTC. Amino acids: CASSLSMGYGYTF.

The rearrangement uses TRBV4-1 and TRBJ2-1; D possibly corresponds to TRBD1 (6 bases). Trimming left V 2 bases short and J 4 bases short, with 18 bases between. This CDR3 has 17 amino acids. In germline, CDR1 is MGHRA, CDR2 YSYEKL. The chain's CDR3 is CASSQSGSGQPYNEQFF. CDR3 nucleotides: TGCGCCAGCAGCCAATCCGGGTCCGGACAGCCTTACAATGAGCAGTTCTTC.

This clonotype showed up many times. The V call is TRBV28, the J call TRBJ1-2; D is ambiguous. CDR3 length: 12 residues. The germline V gene has CDR1 MDHEN and CDR2 SYDVKM. Trimming took 3 bases from V and 8 from J, leaving 10 bases between them. CDR3: CASSFRRTGYTF. The CDR3 DNA follows: TGTGCCAGCAGTTTCAGACGTACGGGCTACACCTTC.

This clonotype came up a few times. Being one base from a much bigger clone, this may be a read error. This chain connects TRBV27 to TRBJ1-1; no reliable D call. CDR1 MNHEY and CDR2 SMNVEV come from the germline V gene (reference sequence). The CDR3 sequence is 14 residues long. Trimming took off 2 bases at V and 1 base at J, with 8 bases between the two ends. The CDR3 protein is CASSLGQANTEAFF. DNA for the CDR3: TGTGCCAGCAGTTTAGGGCAGGCGAACACTGAAGCTTTCTTT.

At least ten counts were recorded for this clonotype. This chain connects TRBV5-6 to TRBJ2-3; D is perhaps TRBD1 or TRBD2 (5 bases each). CDR1 and CDR2 (germline): SGHDT, YYEEEE. The V end lost 0 bases, the J end lost 1 base, and 12 bases lay between the germline ends. The CDR3 totals 16 residues. The CDR3 is CASSLVPGPGTDTQYF. The DNA of the CDR3 is TGTGCCAGCAGCTTGGTACCGGGACCGGGCACAGATACGCAGTATTTT.

V usage is TRBV2 and J usage is TRBJ1-3; D not certain. Deletions cut 7 bases from V and 4 bases from J, with 8 bases between. The CDR3 consists of 12 residues. CDR1 is SNHLY and CDR2 is FYNNEI in the germline V gene. The chain's CDR3 is CASMISGNTIYF. As DNA, the CDR3 is TGTGCCAGCATGATTTCCGGAAACACCATATATTTT.

The rearrangement joins TRBV7-9 to TRBJ2-1; D perhaps matches TRBD1 (5 bases). Per the germline V gene, CDR1 is SEHNR and CDR2 is FQNEAQ (reference sequence). This CDR3 region has 13 residues. The V end was cut by 5 bases, the J end by 9 bases, with 14 bases between. CDR3: CASSLDSGPEQFF. CDR3 coding DNA: TGTGCCAGCAGCCTAGATTCAGGGCCTGAGCAGTTCTTC.

The V call is TRBV19, the J call TRBJ1-1, with D unclear. CDR1 LNHDA and CDR2 SQIVND come from the germline V gene (reference sequence). The CDR3 is made up of 15 amino acids. Trimming took 7 bases from V and 4 from J, leaving 19 bases between them. The CDR3 DNA sequence: TGTGCCAGTACTCCTGTTTTGTTGATACGCACTGAAGCTTTCTTT. This sequence encodes CASTPVLLIRTEAFF.

This clonotype was seen a few times. The chain combines TRBV6-5 with TRBJ1-2; D unclear. V gave up 0 bases and J gave up 2 bases, with 7 bases separating them. Germline V gene lookup returns CDR1 MNHEY and CDR2 SVGAGI. This CDR3 has 14 amino acids. CDR3 DNA sequence: TGTGCCAGCAGTTACTCATCGGGGAACTATGGCTACACCTTC. This translates into CASSYSSGNYGYTF.